This TCR beta chain was documented in a study of cytomegalovirus exposure and HLA in healthy donors. Turning to the study itself: The Caucasian-associated ancestry cluster held around four fifths of 300 to 450 genotyped donors. General study results and limits: A later analysis showed TCR association rates differing by HLA locus, peaking at DRB1 and lowest at HLA-C.

Notes on this clone: The target antigen is unknown.

This CDR3 contains 16 residues. Germline CDR1 is SEHNR and CDR2 is FQNEAQ (reference sequence). V shed 6 bases and J shed 2 bases, with 18 bases lying between them. In the PCR, 60 Vbeta and 13 Jbeta primers were used. Sequencing used immunoSEQ multiplex PCR; TCRdb keeps in-frame clones, though not all of them. The data hold about 62,000 clones, with 65% to 80% observed a single time. The clonotype comes from a woman aged 25 to 39 in good health and CMV-seronegative. The chain joins TRBV7-9 to TRBJ2-3; perhaps TRBD2 as D (6 bases). Input material: PBMCs. The CDR3 here is CASRPGLARITDTQYF. In nucleotides, the CDR3 is TGTGCCAGCAGGCCAGGGCTAGCGCGAATCACAGATACGCAGTATTTT.